The clone carrying this T cell receptor (beta chain) was seen just once. The germline V gene has CDR1 SGHRS and CDR2 YFSETQ. There are 12 residues in the CDR3. V lost 3 bases, J lost 6 bases, and 2 bases stayed unmatched. Original handling: Reference gene primer amplification gave nucleated cell count estimates. The assay was immunoSEQ multiplex PCR, and TCRdb's table has in-frame clones only and misses some. V and J calls and clone size come straight from that table; D and trimming were deduced from the DNA. The table has tens of thousands of clones, about 86% seen once; the top ten hold 20% to 25%. The entry originates in a study of blood T cell repertoires in COVID-19. Study-wide background: From the United States, Italy and Spain came samples of acute and convalescent COVID-19. The analysed material was cDNA or gDNA that came from T cells, B-cell-depleted T cells, or PBMCs.

The sequencing input was peripheral blood. The receptor was isolated from an elderly woman in a cohort sampled during active or convalescent COVID-19. The V gene is TRBV5-1, the J gene TRBJ2-7; 8 bases align to TRBD1. DNA of the CDR3: TGCGCCAGCAGCTCGGGACAGGTCGAGCAGTACTTC. The encoded protein is CASSSGQVEQYF.